This TCR beta chain was identified in a study of blood T cell repertoires in COVID-19. Study information: The United States, Italy and Spain provided the acute and convalescent COVID-19 samples. The cDNA or gDNA used as material had been derived from T cells, B-cell-depleted T cells, or PBMCs.

The protocol was immunoSEQ multiplex PCR, while the TCRdb copy is restricted to in-frame clones and leaves out a portion. The sample lists some 180,000 clones; around 81% were seen once. Patients from Seattle were sampled longitudinally, starting during active infection. This CDR3 is 17 amino acids long. V was shortened by 5 bases and J by 0 bases, with 16 bases between the two germline ends. Germline V lookup: CDR1 SGHVS, CDR2 FNYEAQ. Sequenced sample: peripheral blood. This TCR derives from a woman aged 80 or over with COVID-19, enrolled during active disease. The chain joins TRBV7-6 to TRBJ2-2; D may be TRBD1 (6 bases). The CDR3, as DNA: TGTGCCAGCAGCCCTCTACACAGGGCCACGAACACCGGGGAGCTGTTTTTT. Translation: CASSPLHRATNTGELFF.